This entry concerns a single T cell receptor (beta chain). Its cognate antigen is unknown. The CDR3 is made up of 20 amino acids. Germline lookup yields CDR1 LGHDT and CDR2 YNNKEL (reference sequence). The trim removed 0 bases at V and 2 bases at J, leaving 13 bases unmatched. This sample stems from a study of identical twins. Findings and limits, study-wide: Potential partial confounding of zero-insertion analyses by invariant MAIT and iNKT cells was noted. Abundant beta clonotypes from cord blood bore fewer insertions; memory repertoires lacked this pattern. In beta out-of-frame sequences, the excess sharing between twins was weaker.

With template switching, a universal primer site was added, and the cDNA carried unique molecular identifiers. MiXCR was run by TCRdb on the 5' RACE reads, yielding one entry per CDR3 protein. The sample lists hundreds of thousands of distinct CDR3 sequences, around 5.7% seen once, with 1.5% to 2% in the top ten. This TCR came from a man between 18 and 35 years old in good health. This sequence joins TRBV3-1 and TRBJ1-4; 9 bases are shared with TRBD1. Sequenced: naive T cells sorted from blood. DNA for the CDR3: TGTGCCAGCAGCCAAGATCTGGGACAGGGACACTCTTCCACTAATGAAAAACTGTTTTTT. This gives the protein CASSQDLGQGHSSTNEKLFF.